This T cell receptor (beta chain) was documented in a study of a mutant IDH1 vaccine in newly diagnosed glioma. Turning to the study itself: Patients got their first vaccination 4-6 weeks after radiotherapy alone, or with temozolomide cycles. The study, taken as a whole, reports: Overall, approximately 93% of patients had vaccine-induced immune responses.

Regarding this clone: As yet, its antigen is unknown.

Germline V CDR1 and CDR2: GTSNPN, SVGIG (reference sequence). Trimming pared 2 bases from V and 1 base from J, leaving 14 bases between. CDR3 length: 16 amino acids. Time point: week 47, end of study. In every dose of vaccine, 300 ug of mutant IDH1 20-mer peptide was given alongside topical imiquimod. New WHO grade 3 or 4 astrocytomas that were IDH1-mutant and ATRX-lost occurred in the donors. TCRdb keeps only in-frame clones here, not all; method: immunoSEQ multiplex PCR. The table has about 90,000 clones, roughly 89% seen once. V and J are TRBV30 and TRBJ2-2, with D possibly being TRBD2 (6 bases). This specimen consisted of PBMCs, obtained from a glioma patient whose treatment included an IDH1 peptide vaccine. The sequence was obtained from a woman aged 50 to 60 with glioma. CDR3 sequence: CAWSPRPGVNTGELFF. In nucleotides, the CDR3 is TGTGCCTGGAGTCCTCGGCCGGGGGTGAACACCGGGGAGCTGTTTTTT. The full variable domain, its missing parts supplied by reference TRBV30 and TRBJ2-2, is SQTIHQWPATLVQPVGSPLSLECTVEGTSNPNLYWYRQAAGRGLQLLFYSVGIGQISSEVPQNLSASRPQDRQFILSSKKLLLSDSGFYLCAWSPRPGVNTGELFFGEGSRLTVL.